Detailed here is one T cell receptor (beta chain). Its antigen is not identified. This record comes from a study of cytomegalovirus exposure and HLA in healthy donors. Study at large: About 79 million unique TCRs from HLA-typed donors were held in an early data release. Regarding the study as a whole: With later analysis, a missense DCLRE1C variant became linked to TCR beta V- and J-gene trimming. Segments of the TCR beta V type were, in most cases, productive about 87% or about 30% of the time in an earlier analysis.

This CDR3 has 14 amino acids. Looked up from germline, CDR1 is SGHTA and CDR2 is FQGNSA. Trimming stripped 5 bases from V and 4 bases from J, with 14 bases between. Both 60 Vbeta primers and 13 Jbeta primers went into the PCR. Assay used: immunoSEQ multiplex PCR; TCRdb lists only in-frame clones, some missing. The sample contains 200,000 or so clones, about 79% of which appear only once. The sequenced sample consisted of PBMCs. This chain joins TRBV7-2 and TRBJ1-1; D gene ambiguous. This sequence originates from a boy aged 2 to 9 in good health and CMV-seronegative. CDR3 sequence (DNA): TGTGCCAGCAGCCTAAGCTTTGGTGGCACTGAAGCTTTCTTT. Encoded protein: CASSLSFGGTEAFF.